This section outlines one T cell receptor (beta chain) sequence together with its context. As yet, its antigen is unknown. The V segment lost 6 bases and the J segment 2 bases; nucleotides outside the gene matches: 3. Germline V gives CDR1 SNHLY, CDR2 FYNNEI. The CDR3 length is 13 residues. This sample is part of a study of T cell repertoires in ileal Crohn's disease. Study at large: Thiopurines (approximately ten) or anti-TNF agents (roughly 18) were given postoperatively to about half.

Notes on the study in general: Clonality above 26.8% at surgery always came with endoscopic recurrence.

TCRdb's table, derived via immunoSEQ multiplex PCR, lists solely in-frame clones and lacks some. The sample carries 8,600 or so clones, roughly four fifths recorded once. Sequencing was done on a sample of ileal tissue. This TCR came from an adult with Crohn's disease. The rearrangement joins TRBV2 to TRBJ2-5; 7 positions match TRBD1. The CDR3 DNA reads TGTGCCAGCAGCCGGGACAGACAAGAGACCCAGTACTTC. Encoded protein: CASSRDRQETQYF.